The 25 T cell receptor beta chains below all came from one sample that was sequenced in a study of vaccination and CD4 T cells after COVID-19. The treatment was: approximately 10-day PBMC culture with coronavirus spike peptide pools or control peptides (ViraFEST assay). Those CD4+ T cells from the unexposed donor predate the COVID-19 pandemic (2011-2018). The Oncomine TCR Beta short-read assay generated sequence data from the DNA of cultured CD4+ T cells. TCRdb itself ran the PCR reads through MiXCR, one entry per CDR3 protein. The table lists 5,000 to 7,000 distinct CDR3 sequences, less than 45% of them singletons. Their specific antigens are unknown. Sequenced input: CD4+ T cells from blood, cultured in vitro. These receptor sequences come from a human donor in good health.

In this sample, this clonotype turned up a few times. This chain uses TRBV29-1 with TRBJ1-2; 9 bases fit TRBD1. V lost 7 bases, J lost 7 bases, and 10 bases stayed unmatched. There are 13 residues in the CDR3. Looked up from germline, CDR1 is SQVTM and CDR2 is ANQGSEA. This CDR3 is CSARSQGASGYTF. As DNA, the CDR3 is TGCAGCGCCAGGTCACAGGGGGCAAGTGGCTACACCTTC.

This clonotype has more than one count but fewer than ten. V and J are TRBV7-6 and TRBJ2-3, with TRBD2 matching over 11 bases. Germline CDR1 SGHVS, CDR2 FNYEAQ. The CDR3 runs to 14 residues. V shed 5 bases, J shed 3 bases, and the junction held 1 base outside the gene matches. Here the CDR3 DNA reads TGTGCCAGCAGCACTAGCGGGGGAACAGATACGCAGTATTTT. Translated: CASSTSGGTDTQYF.

The J gene is TRBJ1-2, the V gene TRBV6-1, with D unclear. Germline CDR1 reads MNHNS; CDR2 reads SASEGT. The CDR3 length is 13 residues. V dropped 6 bases and J dropped 0 bases, with 8 bases sitting between them. The CDR3 region has the DNA TGTGCCAGCAGGGCAGTAGCTAACTATGGCTACACCTTC. Its protein product is CASRAVANYGYTF.

This chain connects TRBV2 to TRBJ1-2; 12 bases map to TRBD1. This CDR3 region has 15 residues. Germline assignment: CDR1 SNHLY and CDR2 FYNNEI. J lost 8 bases, V lost 2 bases, and 6 bases had no gene match. The CDR3 bases are TGTGCCAGCAGTGAAAGGGGACAGGGGGCGTGGGGCTACACCTTC. This gives the protein CASSERGQGAWGYTF.

This clonotype showed up just a few times. The chain's CDR3 is CASSSQGQPQHF. CDR3 DNA sequence: TGTGCCAGCAGCTCCCAGGGACAGCCCCAGCATTTT. The rearrangement uses TRBV6-1 and TRBJ1-5, with D perhaps TRBD1 (5 bases). Germline CDR1 reads MNHNS; CDR2 reads SASEGT. V lost 6 bases to trimming and J lost 7 bases, with 10 bases between them. There are 12 residues in the CDR3.

In its sample, this clonotype was seen a few times. This chain connects TRBV7-3 to TRBJ1-1; D is perhaps TRBD1 (6 bases). The CDR3 contains 13 residues. Looked up from germline, CDR1 is SGHTA and CDR2 is FQGTGA. The V and J ends lost 5 bases and 2 bases respectively, with 9 bases between them. DNA for the CDR3: TGTGCCAGCAGCCTACAGGGTAACACTGAAGCTTTCTTT. Amino acids: CASSLQGNTEAFF.

V and J are TRBV19 and TRBJ1-1; a possible D gene is TRBD1 (5 bases). Trimming removed 3 bases from V and 2 bases from J, with 19 bases in between. From germline, CDR1 is LNHDA and CDR2 SQIVND (reference sequence). This CDR3 comprises 17 residues. In nucleotides, the CDR3 is TGTGCCAGTAGTATGAGCAGGGCTCGTGCTGATAACACTGAAGCTTTCTTT. Its protein product is CASSMSRARADNTEAFF.

This clonotype was seen a handful of times. CDR3 coding DNA: TGTGCCAGCAGCGCAGGACAGGTCGGGGAGCTGTTTTTT. It is translated as CASSAGQVGELFF. V is TRBV7-9 and J is TRBJ2-2, with TRBD1 matching over 7 bases. After removal of 5 bases from V and 7 bases from J, the junction contained 4 bases not matched to a gene. Germline-derived CDR1 and CDR2 are SEHNR and FQNEAQ (reference sequence). This CDR3 region has 13 residues. Filled out from reference TRBV7-9 and TRBJ2-2, the complete variable domain reads DTGVSQNPRHKITKRGQNVTFRCDPISEHNRLYWYRQTLGQGPEFLTYFQNEAQLEKSRLLSDRFSAERPKGSFSTLEIQRTEQGDSAMYLCASSAGQVGELFFGEGSRLTVL.

The chain employs TRBV15 and TRBJ2-2; 9 bases match TRBD1. Germline V gene sequence: CDR1 LNHNV, CDR2 YYDKDF (reference sequence). The CDR3 extends over 17 amino acids. Trimming cost V 0 bases and J 2 bases; bases outside gene matches: 4. Written as DNA, the CDR3 is TGTGCCACCAGCAGAGAGACAGGGGGGTATAACACCGGGGAGCTGTTTTTT. Translating it yields CATSRETGGYNTGELFF.

This chain joins TRBV24-1 and TRBJ2-5; TRBD1 might be the D (6 bases). This CDR3 has 17 amino acids. Germline V gene sequence: CDR1 KGHDR, CDR2 SFDVKD. Between the trimmed V and J ends, which lost 2 bases and 2 bases, there was a span of 17 bases. DNA for the CDR3: TGTGCCACCAGTGATTACCGGGACACACATAGACAAGAGACCCAGTACTTC. Residues: CATSDYRDTHRQETQYF.

This rearrangement joins TRBV6-5 to TRBJ1-2; D is possibly TRBD1 (6 bases). Between the trimmed V and J ends, which lost 2 bases and 0 bases, there was a span of 13 bases. Germline values: CDR1 MNHEY, CDR2 SVGAGI. The CDR3 covers 16 residues. This chain's CDR3 is CASSYGGDIPNYGYTF. CDR3 bases: TGTGCCAGCAGTTACGGAGGGGACATACCTAACTATGGCTACACCTTC.

V usage is TRBV7-9 and J usage is TRBJ2-5, with D hard to call. The CDR3 length is 14 residues. V lost 0 bases to trimming and J lost 4 bases, with 9 bases between them. Germline CDR1 SEHNR, CDR2 FQNEAQ (reference sequence). The CDR3 reads CASSLAPHTETQYF. The CDR3 bases are TGTGCCAGCAGCTTAGCCCCCCATACAGAGACCCAGTACTTC.

This clonotype was seen a handful of times. This chain uses TRBV5-8 with TRBJ2-5; no reliable D call. The V gene lost 0 bases and the J gene lost 2 bases, with 11 bases spanning the gap. This CDR3 has 15 amino acids. Germline CDR1 is SGHTS and CDR2 is YDEGEE. CDR3 protein: CASSLVKLGQETQYF. CDR3 nucleotides: TGTGCCAGCAGCTTGGTAAAGTTGGGGCAAGAGACCCAGTACTTC.

The chain has TRBV2 and TRBJ2-7, with D tentatively TRBD1 or TRBD2 (5 bases each). V shed 7 bases and J shed 5 bases, with 21 bases lying between them. Germline CDR1 SNHLY, CDR2 FYNNEI. The CDR3 length is 15 residues. The CDR3 is CASNNARGPVDEQYF. CDR3 sequence (DNA): TGTGCCAGCAACAATGCCCGGGGCCCGGTGGACGAGCAGTACTTC.

This chain uses TRBV18 with TRBJ2-7, with a weak D call TRBD2 (5 bases). The CDR3 consists of 15 residues. With 6 bases removed from V and 2 bases from J, the gap between germline ends came to 17 bases. CDR1 KGHSH and CDR2 LQKENI come from the germline V gene. The CDR3 nucleotides read TGTGCCAGCTCCGGGATGGCTGGGGTAACCTACGAGCAGTACTTC. This encodes CASSGMAGVTYEQYF. Full variable domain (outside the CDR3, taken from reference TRBV18 and TRBJ2-7): NAGVMQNPRHLVRRRGQEARLRCSPMKGHSHVYWYRQLPEEGLKFMVYLQKENIIDESGMPKERFSAEFPKEGPSILRIQQVVRGDSAAYFCASSGMAGVTYEQYFGPGTRLTVT.

The chain links TRBV19 to TRBJ1-5, with D tentatively TRBD1 (6 bases). The germline V and J ends were trimmed by 4 bases and 9 bases, with 13 bases remaining between them. The germline V gene encodes CDR1 LNHDA and CDR2 SQIVND (reference sequence). This CDR3 region has 13 residues. The CDR3 here is CASSTRQVGPQHF. CDR3 DNA sequence: TGTGCCAGTAGTACCCGACAGGTCGGGCCCCAGCATTTT.

This clonotype was observed a handful of times. The CDR3 bases are TGCAGTGCTCACACAGCTAACTATGGCTACACCTTC. It encodes CSAHTANYGYTF. The chain recombines TRBV20-1 with TRBJ1-2; the D is unclear. The CDR3 contains 12 residues. The V end was cut by 5 bases, the J end by 0 bases, with 7 bases between. The germline V gene has CDR1 DFQATT and CDR2 SNEGSKA (reference sequence).

The genes are TRBV18 and TRBJ1-5, with no clear D. Germline V gene lookup returns CDR1 KGHSH and CDR2 LQKENI. The CDR3 runs to 15 residues. Trimming took 4 bases from V and 1 from J, leaving 11 bases between them. CDR3 coding DNA: TGTGCCAGCTCACGCGGGAGTCAGAGCAATCAGCCCCAGCATTTT. This sequence encodes CASSRGSQSNQPQHF.

The table lists this clonotype with a few counts. The chain couples TRBV27 to TRBJ1-6; D gene uncertain. This CDR3 has 17 amino acids. V lost 3 bases, J lost 1 base, and 13 bases lay in between. Germline CDR1 reads MNHEY; CDR2 reads SMNVEV (reference sequence). For the CDR3, the DNA is TGTGCCAGCAGTTTTGGGGAGTTTGGGTCCTATAATTCACCCCTCCACTTT. Its translation: CASSFGEFGSYNSPLHF.

V and J are TRBV19 and TRBJ1-5, with 8 bases lining up with TRBD1. Per germline, CDR1 LNHDA and CDR2 SQIVND (reference sequence). The junction had 11 bases not matched to a gene; V was cut back by 11 bases and J by 5 bases. The CDR3 totals 14 residues. The CDR3 DNA reads as TGTGCCGGCGACAGGGGCTGGGGGGATCAGCCCCAGCATTTT. Protein product: CAGDRGWGDQPQHF.

V gene TRBV19 combines with J gene TRBJ1-3; D uncertain. Trimming stripped 0 bases from V and 0 bases from J, with 6 bases between. There are 15 residues in the CDR3. Looked up from germline, CDR1 is LNHDA and CDR2 is SQIVND (reference sequence). The CDR3: CASSIEVSSGNTIYF. Here the CDR3 DNA reads TGTGCCAGTAGTATAGAGGTTAGCTCTGGAAACACCATATATTTT. Complete variable domain (other parts from reference TRBV19 and TRBJ1-3): DGGITQSPKYLFRKEGQNVTLSCEQNLNHDAMYWYRQDPGQGLRLIYYSQIVNDFQKGDIAEGYSVSREKKESFPLTVTSAQKNPTAFYLCASSIEVSSGNTIYFGEGSWLTVV.

This clonotype was observed a handful of times. This chain connects TRBV10-3 to TRBJ1-5; D gene uncertain. This CDR3 is 13 amino acids long. Germline V gene data show CDR1 as ENHRY and CDR2 as SYGVKD. Trimming removed 3 bases from V and 4 bases from J, with 7 bases in between. The CDR3 sequence is CAISESQNQPQHF. The CDR3 nucleotides read TGTGCCATCAGTGAAAGTCAGAATCAGCCCCAGCATTTT.

The count of this clonotype is one. V and J are TRBV5-1 and TRBJ2-2, with TRBD1 identical over 9 bases. J lost 3 bases, V lost 5 bases, and 5 bases had no gene match. Germline values: CDR1 SGHRS, CDR2 YFSETQ. CDR3 length: 15 amino acids. CDR3 DNA: TGCGCCAGCAGGTCGGGACAGGGCGACACCGGGGAGCTGTTTTTT. This codes for CASRSGQGDTGELFF. Combining the CDR3 with reference TRBV5-1 and TRBJ2-2 gives the whole variable domain KAGVTQTPRYLIKTRGQQVTLSCSPISGHRSVSWYQQTPGQGLQFLFEYFSETQRNKGNFPGRFSGRQFSNSRSEMNVSTLELGDSALYLCASRSGQGDTGELFFGEGSRLTVL.

This clonotype has just a few counts. The genes are TRBV7-2 and TRBJ2-3, with D possibly being TRBD1 (5 bases). Germline V gene lookup returns CDR1 SGHTA and CDR2 FQGNSA. V was shortened by 1 base and J by 4 bases, with 12 bases between the two germline ends. The CDR3 length is 15 residues. CDR3 residues: CASSLGTQGPDTQYF. The DNA for the CDR3 is TGTGCCAGCAGCTTAGGGACCCAGGGTCCAGATACGCAGTATTTT.

The chain recombines TRBV2 with TRBJ1-2; tentatively, D is TRBD1 (5 bases). In germline, CDR1 is SNHLY, CDR2 FYNNEI. V lost 6 bases to trimming and J lost 6 bases, with 11 bases between them. The CDR3 covers 12 residues. CDR3 nucleotide sequence: TGTGCCAGCAGCGTCACAGGTGATGGCTACACCTTC. As protein: CASSVTGDGYTF.